The entry that follows covers one T cell receptor (beta chain) sequence. The antigen remains undetermined. Donors underwent one heparinised blood draw, roughly 110 mL on average. The isolated RNA, all of it, was reverse transcribed, so expressed TCRB transcripts were what got sequenced. Assay used: immunoSEQ multiplex PCR; TCRdb lists only in-frame clones, some missing. The sample carries hundreds of thousands of clones, over 12% recorded once. The source of the sample is a study of beta chain features in type 1 diabetes. Study-wide results and limits: With patients and controls alike, PCR might favor shorter templates to an equal degree. TCRB CDR3s from Type 1 diabetes patients were moderately but significantly shorter in all four CD4+ subsets. Any HLA-type effect on TCRB rearrangement remained unresolved here. Patients showed naive, central memory and Treg TCRB repertoires that appeared more similar than those of healthy donors.

The CDR3 totals 15 residues. The germline gives CDR1 SGDLS, CDR2 YYNGEE. Germline trimming cut 4 bases from V and 4 bases from J; bases unmatched to any gene: 8. V gene TRBV9 combines with J gene TRBJ2-1; 7 nucleotides align to TRBD1. This sequence originates from a man aged 18 to 35 with type 1 diabetes. Sequencing was done on a sample of naive CD4+ T cells from blood. The CDR3 DNA is TGTGCCAGCAGCCCAGAGGGGGCCCTATACAATGAGCAGTTCTTC. As protein: CASSPEGALYNEQFF.